The 15 T cell receptor beta chains in this list originate from one sample, sequenced in a study of human T cells and chemical hapten exposure. TCRdb re-analysed the RACE reads in MiXCR, keeping a single row per CDR3 protein. Found here are roughly 100,000 distinct CDR3 sequences, more than 10% of them singletons; the top ten hold approximately 3.4%. The time point: pre-sensitization, week 0. Treatment here: therapeutic diphenylcyclopropenone sensitization with weekly scalp DPC. The material was whole blood, obtained in connection with sensitization to the hapten diphenylcyclopropenone (DPC). These receptors were obtained from a woman in her sixties or seventies with alopecia areata. Some clones in this sample may be carry-over from other donors' samples.

Ten or more counts support this clonotype. This chain links TRBV7-9 with TRBJ1-5, with a tentative D call TRBD1 (6 bases). This CDR3 is 15 amino acids long. Trimming shortened V by 3 bases and J by 0 bases, and 9 bases separated the two germline ends. Germline V lookup: CDR1 SEHNR, CDR2 FQNEAQ (reference sequence). The DNA for the CDR3 is TGTGCCAGCAGCTTCAGGGGTGATAGCAATCAGCCCCAGCATTTT. It specifies CASSFRGDSNQPQHF.

This clonotype has a count of ten or more. V usage is TRBV2 and J usage is TRBJ1-2, with D tentatively TRBD1 (5 bases). Germline V lookup: CDR1 SNHLY, CDR2 FYNNEI. V lost 2 bases and J 4 bases, leaving 5 bases between the germline ends. This CDR3 has 12 residues. The CDR3 nucleotides are TGTGCCAGCAGTGAACAGGGCTATGGCTACACCTTC. Its protein product is CASSEQGYGYTF.

This clonotype was detected only a few times. The rearrangement links TRBV3-1 to TRBJ2-5; D may be TRBD2 (5 bases). V shed 0 bases and J shed 2 bases, with 13 bases lying between them. Germline CDR1 and CDR2: LGHDT and YNNKEL (reference sequence). The CDR3 covers 16 residues. The CDR3 protein is CASSQESGSAQETQYF. The CDR3, as DNA: TGTGCCAGCAGCCAAGAGTCGGGGAGTGCTCAAGAGACCCAGTACTTC.

A few counts support this clonotype. The chain has TRBV18 and TRBJ1-3; tentatively, D is TRBD1 (6 bases). The CDR3 has 15 amino acids. With 3 bases removed from V and 2 bases from J, the gap between germline ends came to 11 bases. The germline CDR1 and CDR2 sequences are KGHSH and LQKENI. This CDR3 reads CASSPTRQAGNTIYF. The CDR3 DNA sequence: TGTGCCAGCTCACCGACAAGACAGGCTGGAAACACCATATATTTT. Full variable domain (remainder filled in from reference TRBV18 and TRBJ1-3): NAGVMQNPRHLVRRRGQEARLRCSPMKGHSHVYWYRQLPEEGLKFMVYLQKENIIDESGMPKERFSAEFPKEGPSILRIQQVVRGDSAAYFCASSPTRQAGNTIYFGEGSWLTVV.

The gene calls are TRBV27 and TRBJ1-2; D remains unclear. V was pared by 5 bases and J by 3 bases, with 10 bases between. CDR3 size: 13 residues. CDR1 and CDR2 (germline): MNHEY, SMNVEV (reference sequence). The CDR3 reads CASSVFGDYGYTF. As DNA, the CDR3 is TGTGCCAGCAGTGTTTTCGGGGACTATGGCTACACCTTC.

This clonotype occurred a few times. The chain combines TRBV6-1 with TRBJ1-1; 7 bases fit TRBD1. Unmatched junction bases numbered 20, after V lost 11 bases and J lost 2 bases. This CDR3 is built from 17 residues. In germline, CDR1 is MNHNS, CDR2 SASEGT. The CDR3 DNA sequence: TGTGCCGCCCTAGTGCCCGAGCAGGGGGTTGAAAACACTGAAGCTTTCTTT. Its protein product is CAALVPEQGVENTEAFF.

This clonotype has at least ten counts. The chain couples TRBV11-3 to TRBJ2-1; the D gene is possibly TRBD1 (5 bases). The CDR3 has 15 residues. V dropped 0 bases and J dropped 4 bases, with 10 bases sitting between them. CDR1 SGHNT and CDR2 YENEEA come from the germline V gene. CDR3 residues: CASSLEYQGYNEQFF. The DNA for the CDR3 is TGTGCCAGCAGCTTAGAGTACCAGGGTTACAATGAGCAGTTCTTC.

This clonotype was counted at least ten times. The rearrangement links TRBV27 to TRBJ2-3; D uncertain. V was clipped by 5 bases and J by 3 bases, with 9 bases between them. The CDR3 spans 13 residues. CDR1 and CDR2 from the germline V gene are MNHEY and SMNVEV (reference sequence). For the CDR3, the DNA is TGTGCCAGCAGTGGCTTTTCAACAGATACGCAGTATTTT. Translated: CASSGFSTDTQYF.

This clonotype has ten or more counts. V gene TRBV12-3 or TRBV12-4 combines with J gene TRBJ1-6; TRBD1 is a possible D gene (6 bases). Trimming stripped 0 bases from V and 9 bases from J, with 9 bases between. This CDR3 region has 14 residues. CDR3 in amino acids: CASSLAQGASPLHF. As DNA, the CDR3 is TGTGCCAGCAGTTTAGCACAGGGTGCTTCACCCCTCCACTTT.

This clonotype was seen ten or more times. V and J are TRBV6-2 or TRBV6-3 and TRBJ1-5, with D possibly matching TRBD1 (6 bases). In germline, CDR1 is MNHEY, CDR2 SVGEGT. Trimming stripped 2 bases from V and 1 base from J, with 15 bases between. The CDR3 is 17 residues long. CDR3 loop: CASSYVRGRPSNQPQHF. The CDR3 DNA is TGTGCCAGCAGTTACGTCAGGGGAAGGCCCAGCAATCAGCCCCAGCATTTT.

This clonotype was counted ten times or more. CDR3 DNA: TGCAGTGCCCCCCGACCGGGCGGTACCTACGAGCAGTACTTC. This gives the protein CSAPRPGGTYEQYF. The chain recombines TRBV20-1 with TRBJ2-7; D not resolved. The CDR3 covers 14 residues. The ends were cut back, 6 bases at V and 2 bases at J, with 17 bases in the middle. Germline values: CDR1 DFQATT, CDR2 SNEGSKA (reference sequence).

This clonotype was recorded at least ten times. The rearrangement joins TRBV2 to TRBJ2-1; 7 bases line up with TRBD2. With 8 bases clipped from V and 10 bases from J, the junction kept 14 bases outside the gene matches. Germline CDR1 and CDR2: SNHLY and FYNNEI. CDR3 size: 14 residues. This CDR3 reads CASGGLGGQEEQFF. CDR3 DNA: TGTGCCAGCGGCGGACTAGGAGGGCAGGAGGAGCAGTTCTTC.

Concerning this clonotype itself: This sequence may be a read error, since a much larger clone differs from it by one base. This chain joins TRBV4-1 and TRBJ2-7, with D hard to call. This CDR3 has 13 residues. Germline-derived CDR1 and CDR2 are MGHRA and YSYEKL. The CDR3, as DNA: TGCGCCAGCAGCCAAGGGCAGCCATACGAGCTGTACTTC. It yields the protein CASSQGQPYELYF.

The chain uses TRBV27 and TRBJ2-3; a possible D gene is TRBD2 (6 bases). The CDR3 contains 13 residues. The germline CDR1 and CDR2 sequences are MNHEY and SMNVEV (reference sequence). The ends were cut back, 6 bases at V and 3 bases at J, with 10 bases in the middle. CDR3 coding DNA: TGTGCCAGCAGGCGTAGCGGAACAGATACGCAGTATTTT. Translation: CASRRSGTDTQYF.

This clonotype came up many times. V gene TRBV20-1 combines with J gene TRBJ2-1; D not resolved. There are 14 residues in the CDR3. In germline, CDR1 is DFQATT, CDR2 SNEGSKA (reference sequence). V lost 5 bases and J lost 0, with 11 bases in between. DNA for the CDR3: TGCAGTGCTCCAGAAGCTGTCTCCTACAATGAGCAGTTCTTC. Its translation: CSAPEAVSYNEQFF.